Listed here are 20 T cell receptor beta chains from one sample, sequenced in a study of T cell responses to AZD1222 COVID-19 vaccine. Data came from immunoSEQ multiplex PCR; TCRdb stores just in-frame clones and leaves some out. Here the sample spans approximately 73,000 clones, 70% to 85% being singletons. The material sequenced was peripheral blood, taken on day 0 of AZD1222 vaccination. The receptors were gathered from an adult in good health.

The V call is TRBV7-9, the J call TRBJ1-1; possible D gene TRBD1, 5 bases. This CDR3 comprises 15 residues. V lost 0 bases and J 6 bases, leaving 14 bases between the germline ends. Germline values: CDR1 SEHNR, CDR2 FQNEAQ (reference sequence). CDR3 DNA sequence: TGTGCCAGCAGCTTAGCGGAGGGACCTCAGGCTGAAGCTTTCTTT. Amino acid sequence: CASSLAEGPQAEAFF.

The CDR3 nucleotides are TGTGCCAGCAGCTTAAGGGCCCTTCGCACTCGGGGGCTCAATGAGCAGTTCTTC. It specifies CASSLRALRTRGLNEQFF. This chain uses TRBV7-9 with TRBJ2-1, with D tentatively TRBD1 or TRBD2 (6 bases each). The CDR3 runs 18 residues. The germline gives CDR1 SEHNR, CDR2 FQNEAQ (reference sequence). With 2 bases removed from V and 6 bases from J, the gap between germline ends came to 23 bases.

This clone was picked up one time. V is TRBV5-6 and J is TRBJ2-2; 7 bases are a match to TRBD1. With V trimmed by 5 bases and J by 5 bases, 3 bases remained unmatched. CDR1 SGHDT and CDR2 YYEEEE come from the germline V gene. The CDR3 is 13 amino acids. The CDR3 region is CASRTGLTGELFF. The CDR3 DNA follows: TGTGCCAGCAGGACAGGGTTGACCGGGGAGCTGTTTTTT.

This clone was seen a handful of times. This rearrangement joins TRBV5-1 to TRBJ1-2; 8 bases align to TRBD1. This CDR3 is built from 13 residues. CDR1 and CDR2 (germline): SGHRS, YFSETQ. J gave up 5 bases and V 4 bases, and 4 bases lay outside the gene matches. The CDR3 DNA reads as TGCGCCAGCAGCCCTGACAGGGGATATGGCTACACCTTC. Translated: CASSPDRGYGYTF.

In its sample, this clone was seen once. The J gene is TRBJ2-3, the V gene TRBV7-3; D tentatively fits TRBD1 or TRBD2 (6 bases each). Trimming shortened V by 5 bases and J by 8 bases, and 20 bases separated the two germline ends. Germline V gives CDR1 SGHTA, CDR2 FQGTGA. The CDR3 runs to 15 residues. In DNA form, the CDR3 reads TGTGCCAGCAGCCTGGCCGGAGGGGGTCGGTCTACGCAGTATTTT. It yields the protein CASSLAGGGRSTQYF. The full variable domain, its missing parts supplied by reference TRBV7-3 and TRBJ2-3, is GAGVSQTPSNKVTEKGKYVELRCDPISGHTALYWYRQSLGQGPEFLIYFQGTGAADDSGLPNDRFFAVRPEGSVSTLKIQRTERGDSAVYLCASSLAGGGRSTQYFGPGTRLTVL.

The chain combines TRBV7-6 with TRBJ1-2, with 8 bases that match TRBD1. CDR1 is SGHVS and CDR2 is FNYEAQ in the germline V gene. The CDR3 sequence is 18 residues long. V lost 1 base, J lost 0 bases, and 10 bases stayed unmatched. The CDR3 loop reads CASSLGAGGRNTNYGYTF. The CDR3 DNA follows: TGTGCCAGCAGCTTAGGTGCAGGGGGCCGAAATACTAACTATGGCTACACCTTC.

This chain links TRBV19 with TRBJ2-5; tentative D call: TRBD1 (6 bases). The V end was cut by 6 bases, the J end by 2 bases, with 16 bases between. This CDR3 has 15 residues. Germline CDR1 is LNHDA and CDR2 is SQIVND (reference sequence). CDR3: CASRPSQTGQETQYF. The CDR3 DNA reads TGTGCCAGTAGACCATCACAGACAGGACAAGAGACCCAGTACTTC.

The chain employs TRBV6-5 and TRBJ2-1; D tentatively fits TRBD1 or TRBD2 (7 bases each). CDR1 MNHEY and CDR2 SVGAGI come from the germline V gene. CDR3 length equals 14 residues. CDR3 DNA sequence: TGTCTAAGCAGGGGGAGGGATAGCTACAATGAGCAGTTCTTC. Its protein product is CLSRGRDSYNEQFF.

CDR3 amino acids: CASVGANEKLFF. The CDR3 DNA is TGTGCCAGCGTGGGGGCAAATGAAAAACTGTTTTTT. The rearrangement joins TRBV5-5 to TRBJ1-4; D might be TRBD1 (6 bases). The CDR3 covers 12 residues. Deletions cut 7 bases from V and 5 bases from J, with 9 bases between. The germline CDR1 and CDR2 sequences are SGHKS and YYEKEE (reference sequence).

In DNA, the CDR3 is TGTGCCAGCAGTAGATCGGGACTAGCGGGGGGAGCAGATACGCAGTATTTT. Protein sequence: CASSRSGLAGGADTQYF. This rearrangement joins TRBV2 to TRBJ2-3; 15 positions match TRBD2. V was clipped by 5 bases and J by 4 bases; unmatched bases: 7. In germline, CDR1 is SNHLY, CDR2 FYNNEI. The CDR3 sequence is 17 residues long.

This sequence joins TRBV3-1 (or the pseudogene TRBV3-2) and TRBJ1-1; no reliable D call. The CDR3 is 16 residues long. From germline, CDR1 is LGHDT and CDR2 YNNKEL (reference sequence). V dropped 0 bases and J dropped 7 bases, with 18 bases sitting between them. The CDR3 loop reads CASSQDLKGGLGEAFF. The DNA for the CDR3 is TGTGCCAGCAGCCAAGATCTAAAGGGTGGGTTAGGTGAAGCTTTCTTT.

The rearrangement uses TRBV7-2 and TRBJ1-2; a weak D match, TRBD1 (6 bases). The CDR3 loop spans 13 amino acids. CDR1 is SGHTA and CDR2 is FQGNSA in the germline V gene. The DNA of the CDR3 is TGTGCGAACCAAGGCAGGGGAAACTATGGCTACACCTTC. Its protein product is CANQGRGNYGYTF. Looking up the rest from reference TRBV7-2 and TRBJ1-2 gives the full variable domain: GAGVSQSPSNKVTEKGKDVELRCDPISGHTALYWYRQSLGQGLEFLIYFQGNSAPDKSGLPSDRFSAERTGGSVSTLTIQRTQQEDSAVYLCANQGRGNYGYTFGSGTRLTVV.

The J gene is TRBJ2-1, the V gene TRBV5-6; no firm D call. V was shortened by 1 base and J by 15 bases, with 23 bases between the two germline ends. CDR1 is SGHDT and CDR2 is YYEEEE in the germline V gene. This CDR3 has 15 residues. CDR3 bases: TGTGCCAGCAGCTTGCCCGACACCCGCGTGGGGATAATGTTCTTC. It translates to CASSLPDTRVGIMFF.

The chain links TRBV4-3 to TRBJ1-2; the D gene is possibly TRBD1 (5 bases). V was cut by 0 bases and J by 2 bases, with 10 bases left in between. The CDR3 runs 15 residues. Per the germline V gene, CDR1 is LGHNA and CDR2 is YSLEER. The CDR3 region is CASSQESGANYGYTF. As DNA, the CDR3 is TGCGCCAGCAGCCAAGAATCTGGGGCAAACTATGGCTACACCTTC.

The chain joins TRBV14 to TRBJ2-3, with 10 bases matching TRBD2. V dropped 4 bases and J dropped 2; count of bases not matched to a gene: 9. The length of the CDR3 is 17 residues. Per germline, CDR1 SGHDN and CDR2 FVKESK. The CDR3 DNA reads TGTGCCAGCAGCCGAGTCGGACTAGCGGAGAACACAGATACGCAGTATTTT. It specifies CASSRVGLAENTDTQYF.

The chain uses TRBV4-3 and TRBJ2-3; 12 bases map to TRBD2. The germline V gene encodes CDR1 LGHNA and CDR2 YSLEER. This CDR3 comprises 18 residues. The junction had 6 bases not matched to a gene; V was cut back by 0 bases and J by 2 bases. This chain's CDR3 is CASSQDRASGGATDTQYF. CDR3 DNA: TGCGCCAGCAGCCAAGATAGGGCTAGCGGGGGGGCCACAGATACGCAGTATTTT.

V usage is TRBV18 and J usage is TRBJ2-7; D is perhaps TRBD2 (6 bases). Germline CDR1 is KGHSH and CDR2 is LQKENI. Trimming removed 6 bases at V and 2 bases at J, with 17 bases between. CDR3 size: 15 residues. The CDR3 coding sequence is TGTGCCAGCTCCCTCACCGAGGCGGGAACCTACGAGCAGTACTTC. This sequence encodes CASSLTEAGTYEQYF.

The chain uses TRBV29-1 and TRBJ1-2; D is undetermined. Germline V CDR1 and CDR2: SQVTM, ANQGSEA. This CDR3 has 12 residues. The CDR3 here is CSARYANYGYTF. The CDR3 DNA reads TGCAGTGCCCGGTATGCAAACTATGGCTACACCTTC.

The J gene is TRBJ1-2, the V gene TRBV4-3, with a possible D match to TRBD1 (5 bases). The CDR3 has 13 amino acids. Germline values: CDR1 LGHNA, CDR2 YSLEER. V dropped 4 bases and J dropped 5 bases, with 11 bases sitting between them. CDR3 sequence: CASSPFAGYGYTF. The CDR3 nucleotides read TGCGCCAGCAGCCCCTTTGCAGGGTATGGCTACACCTTC.

The J gene is TRBJ2-1, the V gene TRBV19, with 8 nucleotides matching TRBD1. Looked up from germline, CDR1 is LNHDA and CDR2 is SQIVND (reference sequence). The CDR3 covers 15 residues. The V segment lost 6 bases and the J segment 5 bases; nucleotides outside the gene matches: 9. CDR3 in DNA: TGTGCCAGTAGACCCCAGGGGGCGGGGAACAATGAGCAGTTCTTC. Protein sequence: CASRPQGAGNNEQFF.